The sequence of this T cell receptor beta chain was determined in a study of cytomegalovirus exposure and HLA in healthy donors. Primers: 60 Vbeta forward and 13 Jbeta reverse. Profiled with immunoSEQ multiplex PCR; TCRdb holds only in-frame clones, not every one. In the table there are 65,000 or so clones, 60% to 80% of which are singletons. V gave up 2 bases and J gave up 7 bases; unmatched junction bases: 6. This CDR3 is built from 14 residues. Germline V gene lookup returns CDR1 SGHDT and CDR2 YYEEEE. This chain joins TRBV5-6 and TRBJ1-1, with 9 bases matching TRBD1. The sequence derives from a woman in her thirties or forties in good health and CMV-seropositive. Sequences were obtained from PBMCs. CDR3 protein: CASSFGTGRGEAFF. The DNA for the CDR3 is TGTGCCAGCAGCTTCGGGACAGGGAGAGGTGAAGCTTTCTTT.